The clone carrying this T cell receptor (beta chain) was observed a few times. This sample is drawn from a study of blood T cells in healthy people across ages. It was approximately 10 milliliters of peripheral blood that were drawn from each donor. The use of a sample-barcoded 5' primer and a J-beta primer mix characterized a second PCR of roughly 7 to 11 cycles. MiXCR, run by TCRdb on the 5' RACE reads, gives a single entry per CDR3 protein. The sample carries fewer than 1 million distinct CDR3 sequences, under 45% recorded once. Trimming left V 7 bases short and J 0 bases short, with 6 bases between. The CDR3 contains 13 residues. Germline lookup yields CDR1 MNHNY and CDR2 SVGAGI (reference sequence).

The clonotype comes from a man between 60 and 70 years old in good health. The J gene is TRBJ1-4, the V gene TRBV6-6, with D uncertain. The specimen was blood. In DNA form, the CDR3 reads TGTGCCAGCAATTCCGCAACTAATGAAAAACTGTTTTTT. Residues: CASNSATNEKLFF.